Included here is one T cell receptor beta chain sequence, with context. This entry is derived from a study of blood T cell repertoires in COVID-19. In the study overall: T cells, B-cell-depleted T cells, or PBMCs provided the cDNA or gDNA that served as material.

Donors were grouped by their self-reported clinical history. Recovered status in Cohort 3 required two negative PCRs, clearance, or symptom resolution. V gave up 3 bases and J gave up 4 bases, with 5 bases separating them. This CDR3 spans 12 amino acids. Germline CDR1 SGHVS, CDR2 FNYEAQ. Authors' data handling: Quantification of nucleated cells was approximated via reference gene primer amplification. Assay: immunoSEQ multiplex PCR; the TCRdb copy retains only in-frame clones and omits some. That table gives V, J and clone size, and the DNA gave D and trimming. Seen here are over 300,000 clones, 70% to 90% observed once, and the top ten hold 9.5%.

J is TRBJ2-3 and V is TRBV7-6; D ambiguous. This TCR was recovered from a woman aged 35 to 49 who had recovered from COVID-19. The specimen sequenced was PBMCs or T cells enriched from blood (not recorded which). CDR3 sequence: CASSLTPDTQYF. In nucleotides, the CDR3 is TGTGCCAGCAGCTTGACTCCAGATACGCAGTATTTT. The full variable domain, its missing parts supplied by reference TRBV7-6 and TRBJ2-3, is GAGVSQSPRYKVTKRGQDVALRCDPISGHVSLYWYRQALGQGPEFLTYFNYEAQQDKSGLPNDRFSAERPEGSISTLTIQRTEQRDSAMYRCASSLTPDTQYFGPGTRLTVL.